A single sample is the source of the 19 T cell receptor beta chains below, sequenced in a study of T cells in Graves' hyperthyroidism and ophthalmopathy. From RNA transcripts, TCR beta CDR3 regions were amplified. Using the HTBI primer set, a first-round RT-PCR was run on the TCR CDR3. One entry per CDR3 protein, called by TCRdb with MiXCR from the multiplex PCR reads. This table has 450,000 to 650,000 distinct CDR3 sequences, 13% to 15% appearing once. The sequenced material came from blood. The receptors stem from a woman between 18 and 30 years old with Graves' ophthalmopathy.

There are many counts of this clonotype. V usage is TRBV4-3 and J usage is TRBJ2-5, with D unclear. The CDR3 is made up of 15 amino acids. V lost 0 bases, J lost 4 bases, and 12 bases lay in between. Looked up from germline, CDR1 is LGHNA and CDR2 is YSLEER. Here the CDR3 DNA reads TGCGCCAGCAGCCAAGATATGAGGCCGGGAGAGACCCAGTACTTC. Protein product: CASSQDMRPGETQYF.

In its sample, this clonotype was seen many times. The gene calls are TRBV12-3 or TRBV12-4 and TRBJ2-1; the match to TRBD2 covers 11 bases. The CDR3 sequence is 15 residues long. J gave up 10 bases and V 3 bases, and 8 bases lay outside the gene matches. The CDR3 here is CASSFTSGRRKEQFF. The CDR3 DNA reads TGTGCCAGCAGTTTTACTAGCGGGAGACGGAAGGAGCAGTTCTTC.

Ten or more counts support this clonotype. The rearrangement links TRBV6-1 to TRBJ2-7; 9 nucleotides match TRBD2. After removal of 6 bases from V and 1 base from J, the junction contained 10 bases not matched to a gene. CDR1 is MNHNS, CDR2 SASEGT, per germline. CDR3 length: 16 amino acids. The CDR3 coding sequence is TGTGCCAGCAGACACGTTACTAGCGGGCGTTCCTACGAGCAGTACTTC. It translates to CASRHVTSGRSYEQYF.

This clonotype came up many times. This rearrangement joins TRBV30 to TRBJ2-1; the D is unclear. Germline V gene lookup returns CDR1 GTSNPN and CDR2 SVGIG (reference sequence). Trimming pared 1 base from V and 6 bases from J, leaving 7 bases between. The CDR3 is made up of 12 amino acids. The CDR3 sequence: CAWSDSGNEQFF. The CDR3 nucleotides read TGTGCCTGGAGTGACTCTGGCAATGAGCAGTTCTTC.

CDR3 DNA sequence: TGTGCCAGCAGTTCGGGACAGATGACCTACGAGCAGTACTTC. It codes for CASSSGQMTYEQYF. The gene calls are TRBV28 and TRBJ2-7; 7 nucleotides align to TRBD1. The CDR3 covers 14 residues. V gave up 4 bases and J gave up 2 bases; unmatched junction bases: 5. CDR1 is MDHEN and CDR2 is SYDVKM in the germline V gene.

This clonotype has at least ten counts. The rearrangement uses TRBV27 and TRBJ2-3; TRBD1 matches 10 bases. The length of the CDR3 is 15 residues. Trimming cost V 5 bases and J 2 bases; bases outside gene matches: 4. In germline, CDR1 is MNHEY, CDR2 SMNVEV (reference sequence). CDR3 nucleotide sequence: TGTGCCAGCAGTAACGGACAGGGGGACACAGATACGCAGTATTTT. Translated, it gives CASSNGQGDTDTQYF.

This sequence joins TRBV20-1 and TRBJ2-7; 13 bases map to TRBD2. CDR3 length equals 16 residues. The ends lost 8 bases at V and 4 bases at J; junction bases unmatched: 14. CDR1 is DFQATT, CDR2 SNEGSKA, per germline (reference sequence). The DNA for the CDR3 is TGCAGTCCCTGGGGGGGGACTAGCGGGATGACTTACGAGCAGTACTTC. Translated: CSPWGGTSGMTYEQYF.

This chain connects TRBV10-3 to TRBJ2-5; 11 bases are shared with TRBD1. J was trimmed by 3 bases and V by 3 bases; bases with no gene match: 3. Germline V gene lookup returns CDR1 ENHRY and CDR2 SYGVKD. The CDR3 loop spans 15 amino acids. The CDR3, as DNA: TGTGCCATCAGTGAAGGACAGGGGGCAGAAGAGACCCAGTACTTC. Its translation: CAISEGQGAEETQYF.

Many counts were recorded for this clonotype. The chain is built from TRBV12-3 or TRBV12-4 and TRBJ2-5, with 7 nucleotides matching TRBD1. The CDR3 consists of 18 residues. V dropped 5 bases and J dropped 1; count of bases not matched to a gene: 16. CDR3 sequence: CASSKTGSPLSGQETQYF. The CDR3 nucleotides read TGTGCCAGCAGTAAGACAGGGAGTCCCCTTTCTGGCCAAGAGACCCAGTACTTC.

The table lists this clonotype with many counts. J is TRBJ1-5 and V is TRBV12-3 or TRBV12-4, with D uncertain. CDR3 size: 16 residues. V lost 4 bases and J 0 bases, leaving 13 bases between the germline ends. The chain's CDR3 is CASSYSGFNSNQPQHF. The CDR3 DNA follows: TGTGCCAGCAGTTACAGCGGGTTTAATAGCAATCAGCCCCAGCATTTT.

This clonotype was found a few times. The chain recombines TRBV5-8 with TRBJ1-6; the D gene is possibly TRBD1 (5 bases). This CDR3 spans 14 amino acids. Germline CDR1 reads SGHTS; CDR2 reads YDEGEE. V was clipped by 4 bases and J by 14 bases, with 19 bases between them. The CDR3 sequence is CASSDGQGLVSLHF. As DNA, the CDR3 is TGTGCCAGCAGCGACGGGCAGGGACTAGTCTCCCTCCACTTT.

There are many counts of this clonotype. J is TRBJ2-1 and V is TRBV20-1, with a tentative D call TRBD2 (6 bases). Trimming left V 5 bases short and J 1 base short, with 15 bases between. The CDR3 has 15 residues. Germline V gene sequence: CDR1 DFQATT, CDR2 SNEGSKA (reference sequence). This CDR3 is CSAFLAEGSYNEQFF. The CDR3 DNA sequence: TGCAGTGCTTTTTTAGCGGAGGGGTCCTACAATGAGCAGTTCTTC.

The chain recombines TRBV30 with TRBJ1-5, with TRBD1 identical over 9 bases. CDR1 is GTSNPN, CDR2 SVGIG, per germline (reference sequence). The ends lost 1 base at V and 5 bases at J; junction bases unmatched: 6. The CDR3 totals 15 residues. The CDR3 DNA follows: TGTGCCTGGAGTGAGGGAACAGGGGGCTATCAGCCCCAGCATTTT. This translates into CAWSEGTGGYQPQHF.

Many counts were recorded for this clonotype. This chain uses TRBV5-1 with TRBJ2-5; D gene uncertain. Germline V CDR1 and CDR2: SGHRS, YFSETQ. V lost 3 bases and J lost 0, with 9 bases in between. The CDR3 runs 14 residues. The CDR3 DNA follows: TGCGCCAGCAGCTCCACCTTAAACCAAGAGACCCAGTACTTC. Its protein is CASSSTLNQETQYF.

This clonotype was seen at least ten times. The CDR3 spells CASGLGVPGQGDDEQYF. For the CDR3, the DNA is TGTGCTAGTGGTTTGGGAGTCCCGGGACAGGGCGATGACGAGCAGTACTTC. The chain couples TRBV12-5 to TRBJ2-7; 9 bases agree with TRBD1. Per the germline V gene, CDR1 is LGHNT and CDR2 is FRNRAP. V lost 1 base to trimming and J lost 5 bases; unmatched junction nucleotides: 12. CDR3 length equals 17 residues.

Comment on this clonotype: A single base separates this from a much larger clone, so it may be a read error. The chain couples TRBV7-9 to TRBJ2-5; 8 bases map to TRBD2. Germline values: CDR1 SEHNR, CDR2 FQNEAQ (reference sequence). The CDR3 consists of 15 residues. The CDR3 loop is CAGSWLAGLQETQYF. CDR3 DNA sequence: TGTGCCGGCAGCTGGCTAGCGGGCCTCCAAGAGACCCAGTACTTC.

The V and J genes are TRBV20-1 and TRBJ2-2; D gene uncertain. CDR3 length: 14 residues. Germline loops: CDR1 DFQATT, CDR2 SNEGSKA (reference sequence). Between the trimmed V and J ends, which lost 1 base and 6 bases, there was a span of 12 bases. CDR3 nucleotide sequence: TGCAGTGCTAGAGCCGGAGCCGAGGCCGGGGAGCTGTTTTTT. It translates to CSARAGAEAGELFF.

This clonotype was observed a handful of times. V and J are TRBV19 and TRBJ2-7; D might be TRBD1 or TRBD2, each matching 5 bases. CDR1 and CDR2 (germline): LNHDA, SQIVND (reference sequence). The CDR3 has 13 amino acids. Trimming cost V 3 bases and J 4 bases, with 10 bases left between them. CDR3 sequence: CASSIVWGYEQYF. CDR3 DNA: TGTGCCAGTAGTATCGTTTGGGGGTACGAGCAGTACTTC.

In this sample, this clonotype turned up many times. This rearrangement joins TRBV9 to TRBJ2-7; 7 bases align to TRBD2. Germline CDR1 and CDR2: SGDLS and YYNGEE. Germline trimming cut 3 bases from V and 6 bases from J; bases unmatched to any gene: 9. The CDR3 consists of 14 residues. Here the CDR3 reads CASSGKASSGEQYF. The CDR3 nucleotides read TGTGCCAGCAGCGGGAAGGCTTCTAGCGGCGAGCAGTACTTC.